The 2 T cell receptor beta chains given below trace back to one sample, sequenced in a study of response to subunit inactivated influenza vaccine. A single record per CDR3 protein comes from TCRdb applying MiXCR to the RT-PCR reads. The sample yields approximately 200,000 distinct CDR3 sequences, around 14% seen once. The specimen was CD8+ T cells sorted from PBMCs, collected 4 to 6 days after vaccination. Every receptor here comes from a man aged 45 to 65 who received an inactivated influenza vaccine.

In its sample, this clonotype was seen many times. CDR3 bases: TGTGCCTGGAGTACCGAGGACGGATACACCGGGGAGCTGTTTTTT. It yields the protein CAWSTEDGYTGELFF. The chain recombines TRBV30 with TRBJ2-2; D not resolved. Germline lookup yields CDR1 GTSNPN and CDR2 SVGIG (reference sequence). This CDR3 has 15 amino acids. The V end was cut by 2 bases, the J end by 3 bases, with 13 bases between.

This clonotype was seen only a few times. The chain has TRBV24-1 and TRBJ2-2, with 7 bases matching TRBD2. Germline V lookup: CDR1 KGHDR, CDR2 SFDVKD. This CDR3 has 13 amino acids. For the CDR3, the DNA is TGTGCTGCCGGGGAGGGATACACCGGGGAGCTGTTTTTT. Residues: CAAGEGYTGELFF.